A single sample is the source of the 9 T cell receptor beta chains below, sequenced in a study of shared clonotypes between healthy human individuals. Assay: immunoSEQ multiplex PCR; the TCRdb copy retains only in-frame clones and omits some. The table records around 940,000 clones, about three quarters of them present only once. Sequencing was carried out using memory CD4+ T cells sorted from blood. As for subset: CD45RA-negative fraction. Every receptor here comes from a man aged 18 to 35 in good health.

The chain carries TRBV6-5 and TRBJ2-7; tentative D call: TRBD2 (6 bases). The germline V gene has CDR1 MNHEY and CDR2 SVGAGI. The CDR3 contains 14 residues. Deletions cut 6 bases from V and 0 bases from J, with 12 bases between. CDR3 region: CASRGTGVSYEQYF. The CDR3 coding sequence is TGTGCCAGCAGAGGGACGGGAGTCTCCTACGAGCAGTACTTC.

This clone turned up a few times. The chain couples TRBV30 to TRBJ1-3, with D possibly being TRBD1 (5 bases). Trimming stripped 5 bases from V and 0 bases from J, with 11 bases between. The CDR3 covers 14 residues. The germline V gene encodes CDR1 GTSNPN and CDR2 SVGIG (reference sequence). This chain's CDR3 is CAWSPGRSGNTIYF. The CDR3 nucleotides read TGTGCCTGGTCGCCAGGGCGCTCTGGAAACACCATATATTTT.

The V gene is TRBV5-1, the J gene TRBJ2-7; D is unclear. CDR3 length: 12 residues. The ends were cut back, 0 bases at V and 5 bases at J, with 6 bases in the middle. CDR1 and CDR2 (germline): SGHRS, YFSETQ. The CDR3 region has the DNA TGCGCCAGCAGCTTGGTAGATAACGAGCAGTACTTC. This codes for CASSLVDNEQYF.

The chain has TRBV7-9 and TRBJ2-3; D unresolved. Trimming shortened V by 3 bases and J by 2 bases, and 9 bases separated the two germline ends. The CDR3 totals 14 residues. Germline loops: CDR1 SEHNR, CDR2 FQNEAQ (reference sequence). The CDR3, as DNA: TGTGCCAGCAGCTTCGGCACGTACACAGATACGCAGTATTTT. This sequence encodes CASSFGTYTDTQYF.

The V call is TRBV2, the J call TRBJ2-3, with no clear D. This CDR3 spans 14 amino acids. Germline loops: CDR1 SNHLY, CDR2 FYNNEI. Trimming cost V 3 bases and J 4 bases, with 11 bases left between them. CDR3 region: CASSDKAPPDTQYF. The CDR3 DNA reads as TGTGCCAGCAGTGATAAGGCGCCGCCAGATACGCAGTATTTT.

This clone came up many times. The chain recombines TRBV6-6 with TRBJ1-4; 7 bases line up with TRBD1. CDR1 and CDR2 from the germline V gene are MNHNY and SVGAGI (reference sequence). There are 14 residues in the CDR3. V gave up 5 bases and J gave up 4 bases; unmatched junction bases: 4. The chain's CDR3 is CASSGGQINEKLFF. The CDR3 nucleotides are TGTGCCAGCAGTGGGGGACAGATTAATGAAAAACTGTTTTTT.

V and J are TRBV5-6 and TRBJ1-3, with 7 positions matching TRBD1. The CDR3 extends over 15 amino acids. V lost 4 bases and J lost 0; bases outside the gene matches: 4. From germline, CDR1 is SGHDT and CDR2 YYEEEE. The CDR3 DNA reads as TGTGCCAGCAGCCCGGGACAGAACTCTGGAAACACCATATATTTT. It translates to CASSPGQNSGNTIYF.

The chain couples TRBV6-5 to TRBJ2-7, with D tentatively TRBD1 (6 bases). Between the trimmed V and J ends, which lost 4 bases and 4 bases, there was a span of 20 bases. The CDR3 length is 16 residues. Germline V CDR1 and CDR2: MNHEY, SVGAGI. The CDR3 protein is CASSSTPQGWSYEQYF. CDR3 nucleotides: TGTGCCAGCAGTTCCACTCCTCAGGGGTGGTCATACGAGCAGTACTTC.

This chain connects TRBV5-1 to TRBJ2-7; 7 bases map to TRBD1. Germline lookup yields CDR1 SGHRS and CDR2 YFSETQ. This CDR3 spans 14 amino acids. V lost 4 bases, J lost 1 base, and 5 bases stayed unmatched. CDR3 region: CASSQGGQSYEQYF. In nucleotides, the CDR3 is TGCGCCAGCAGCCAAGGGGGACAGTCCTACGAGCAGTACTTC.